A single sample is the source of the 5 T cell receptor beta chains below, sequenced in a study of CD8+CD57+ T cells in acquired aplastic anemia. Genomic DNA provided the template from which TCR beta VDJ and CDR3 profiles were obtained. In TCRdb, the reads were re-called with MiXCR into one record per CDR3 protein. The data contain roughly 190,000 distinct CDR3 sequences, more than 45% of them singletons. Patients picked for sequencing had shown CD8+CD57+ cell expansion detected by flow cytometry. The source material was sorted CD4+, CD8+, or CD8+CD57+ T cells (not recorded which) from PBMCs. All receptors come from a human donor with aplastic anemia.

In DNA, the CDR3 is TGTGCCTGCACCATCAGGGGAGGGGATGCTTTCTTT. Amino acid sequence: CACTIRGGDAFF. The chain links TRBV2 to TRBJ1-1, with a weak D call TRBD1 (6 bases). Germline V gene sequence: CDR1 SNHLY, CDR2 FYNNEI. The V gene lost 11 bases and the J gene lost 11 bases, with 21 bases spanning the gap. The length of the CDR3 is 12 residues.

J is TRBJ1-2 and V is TRBV20-1; D uncertain. From germline, CDR1 is DFQATT and CDR2 SNEGSKA (reference sequence). Deletions cut 0 bases from V and 5 bases from J, with 25 bases between. The CDR3 runs to 18 residues. The CDR3 loop is CSARDSAPREVVGYGYTF. DNA for the CDR3: TGCAGTGCTAGAGATTCCGCGCCTCGTGAGGTAGTGGGATATGGCTACACCTTC.

The CDR3 sequence: CANRGGELCHEQYF. The CDR3 DNA is TGTGCCAACCGCGGGGGGGAGCTGTGCCACGAGCAGTACTTC. The chain joins TRBV30 to TRBJ2-7; 9 bases are a match to TRBD2. From germline, CDR1 is GTSNPN and CDR2 SVGIG (reference sequence). The ends lost 8 bases at V and 5 bases at J; junction bases unmatched: 13. The CDR3 has 14 amino acids.

V gene TRBV2 combines with J gene TRBJ1-1; 7 bases map to TRBD1. The CDR3 has 14 amino acids. V was clipped by 6 bases and J by 6 bases; unmatched bases: 10. The germline CDR1 and CDR2 sequences are SNHLY and FYNNEI. The CDR3 protein is CASSATGTGSEAFF. DNA of the CDR3: TGTGCCAGCAGCGCGACAGGGACGGGGTCTGAAGCTTTCTTT. Based on the CDR3 plus reference TRBV2 and TRBJ1-1, the full variable domain is EPEVTQTPSHQVTQMGQEVILRCVPISNHLYFYWYRQILGQKVEFLVSFYNNEISEKSEIFDDQFSVERPDGSNFTLKIRSTKLEDSAMYFCASSATGTGSEAFFGQGTRLTVV.

CDR3: CASSAGTHWETQYF. In nucleotides, the CDR3 is TGTGCCAGCAGTGCAGGTACCCATTGGGAGACCCAGTACTTC. V usage is TRBV2 and J usage is TRBJ2-5; D unclear. V gave up 4 bases and J gave up 5 bases, with 14 bases separating them. There are 14 residues in the CDR3. Germline lookup yields CDR1 SNHLY and CDR2 FYNNEI.